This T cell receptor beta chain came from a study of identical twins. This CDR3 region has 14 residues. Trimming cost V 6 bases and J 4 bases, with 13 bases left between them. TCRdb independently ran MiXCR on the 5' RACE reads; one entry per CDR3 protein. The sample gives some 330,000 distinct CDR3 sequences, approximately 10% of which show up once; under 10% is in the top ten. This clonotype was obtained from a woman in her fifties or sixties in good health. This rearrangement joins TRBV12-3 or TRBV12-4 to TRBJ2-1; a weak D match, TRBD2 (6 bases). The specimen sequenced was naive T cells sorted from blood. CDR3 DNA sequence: TGTGCCAGCAGAGCCGGGACTTATTACAATGAGCAGTTCTTC. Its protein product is CASRAGTYYNEQFF.